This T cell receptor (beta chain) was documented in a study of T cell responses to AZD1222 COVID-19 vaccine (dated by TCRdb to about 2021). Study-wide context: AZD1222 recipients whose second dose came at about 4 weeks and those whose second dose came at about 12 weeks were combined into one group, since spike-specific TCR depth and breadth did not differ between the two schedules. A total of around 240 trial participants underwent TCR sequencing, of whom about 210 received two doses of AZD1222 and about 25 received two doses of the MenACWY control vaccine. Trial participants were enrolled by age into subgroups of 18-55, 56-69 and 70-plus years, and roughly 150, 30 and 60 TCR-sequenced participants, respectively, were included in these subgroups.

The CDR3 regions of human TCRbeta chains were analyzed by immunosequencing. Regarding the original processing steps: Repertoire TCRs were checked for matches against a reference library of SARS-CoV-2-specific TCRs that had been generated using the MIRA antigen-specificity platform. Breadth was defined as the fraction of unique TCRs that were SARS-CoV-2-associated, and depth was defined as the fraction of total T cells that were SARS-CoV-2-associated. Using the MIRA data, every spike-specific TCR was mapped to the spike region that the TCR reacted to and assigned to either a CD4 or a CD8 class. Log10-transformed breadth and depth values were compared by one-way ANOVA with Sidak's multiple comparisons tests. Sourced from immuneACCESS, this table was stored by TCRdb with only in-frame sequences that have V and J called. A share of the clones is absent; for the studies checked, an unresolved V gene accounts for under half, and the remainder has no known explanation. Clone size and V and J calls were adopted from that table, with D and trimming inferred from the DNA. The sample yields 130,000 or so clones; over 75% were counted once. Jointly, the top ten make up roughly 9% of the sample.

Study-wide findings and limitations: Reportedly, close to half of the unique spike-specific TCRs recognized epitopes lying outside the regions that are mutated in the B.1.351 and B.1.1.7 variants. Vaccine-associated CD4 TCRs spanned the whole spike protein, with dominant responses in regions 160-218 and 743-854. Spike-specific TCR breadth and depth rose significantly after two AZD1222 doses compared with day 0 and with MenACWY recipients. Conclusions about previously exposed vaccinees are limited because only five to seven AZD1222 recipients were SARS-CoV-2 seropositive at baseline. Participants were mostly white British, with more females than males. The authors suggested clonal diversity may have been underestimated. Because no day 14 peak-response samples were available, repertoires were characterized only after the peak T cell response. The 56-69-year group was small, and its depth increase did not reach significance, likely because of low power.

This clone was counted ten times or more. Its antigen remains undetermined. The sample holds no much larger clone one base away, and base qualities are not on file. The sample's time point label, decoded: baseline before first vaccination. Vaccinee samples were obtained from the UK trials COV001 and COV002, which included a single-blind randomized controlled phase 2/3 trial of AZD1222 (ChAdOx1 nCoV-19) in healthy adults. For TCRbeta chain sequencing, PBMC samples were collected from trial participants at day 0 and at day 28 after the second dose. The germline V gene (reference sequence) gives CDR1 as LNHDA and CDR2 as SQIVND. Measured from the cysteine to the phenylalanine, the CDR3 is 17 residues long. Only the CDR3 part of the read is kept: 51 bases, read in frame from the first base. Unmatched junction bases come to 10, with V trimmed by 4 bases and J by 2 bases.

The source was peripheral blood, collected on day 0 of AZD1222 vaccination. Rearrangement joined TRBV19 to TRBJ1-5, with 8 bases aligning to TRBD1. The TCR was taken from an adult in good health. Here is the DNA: TGTGCCAGTAGTACGATGGACAGGGTCTTCGGCAATCAGCCCCAGCATTTT. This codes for CASSTMDRVFGNQPQHF.